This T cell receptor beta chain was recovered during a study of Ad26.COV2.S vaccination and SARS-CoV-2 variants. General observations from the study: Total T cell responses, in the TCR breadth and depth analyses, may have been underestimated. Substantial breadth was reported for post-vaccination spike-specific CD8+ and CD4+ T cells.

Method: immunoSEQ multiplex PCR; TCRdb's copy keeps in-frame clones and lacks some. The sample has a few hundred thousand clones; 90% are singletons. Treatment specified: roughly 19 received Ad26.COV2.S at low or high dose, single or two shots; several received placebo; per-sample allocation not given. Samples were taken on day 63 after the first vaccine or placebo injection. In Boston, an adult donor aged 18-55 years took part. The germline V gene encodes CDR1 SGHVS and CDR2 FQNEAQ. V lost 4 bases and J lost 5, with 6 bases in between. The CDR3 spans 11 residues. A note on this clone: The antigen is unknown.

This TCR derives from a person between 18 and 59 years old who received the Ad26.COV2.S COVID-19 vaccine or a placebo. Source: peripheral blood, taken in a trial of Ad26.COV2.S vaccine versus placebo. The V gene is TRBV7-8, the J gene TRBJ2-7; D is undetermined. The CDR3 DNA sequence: TGTGCCAGCAGCTCCATTAACGAGCAGTACTTC. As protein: CASSSINEQYF.